This T cell receptor (beta chain) stems from a study of CD8 T cells in ankylosing spondylitis. TCRdb reprocessed the 5' RACE reads with MiXCR, giving one entry per CDR3 protein. The sample lists about 36,000 distinct CDR3 sequences, 13% occurring once. The CDR3 sequence is 14 residues long. The V gene's germline CDR1 is MNHEY and CDR2 SMNVEV (reference sequence). The V segment lost 6 bases and the J segment 4 bases; nucleotides outside the gene matches: 8. In its sample, this clonotype was seen many times. The material sequenced was synovial fluid, either unsorted or a sorted T cell fraction (not recorded which). The chain has TRBV27 and TRBJ1-1; 7 nucleotides match TRBD1. The receptor was derived from a male donor with ankylosing spondylitis. The CDR3 here is CASRPRGRGTEAFF. The DNA for the CDR3 is TGTGCCAGCAGGCCAAGGGGGCGCGGCACTGAAGCTTTCTTT.